This TCR beta chain was documented in a study of CD8 T cells in ankylosing spondylitis. Study-wide results and caveats: CD8+ cells made up the disease-linked clones, which were relatively rare in peripheral blood. Significantly higher representation of disease-linked clones was reported for matched ankylosing spondylitis synovial fluid. There was a TCR beta motif, made of several highly homologous variants, that appeared characteristic of ankylosing spondylitis blood.

This clonotype occurred many times. Its antigen is still unknown. The CDR3 contains 15 residues. The germline V gene encodes CDR1 SGHRS and CDR2 YFSETQ. The V segment lost 0 bases and the J segment 6 bases; nucleotides outside the gene matches: 8. TCRdb fed the 5' RACE reads into MiXCR, producing one record per CDR3 protein. In the table there are roughly 86,000 distinct CDR3 sequences, 7.5% to 9% of which are singletons. J is TRBJ2-5 and V is TRBV5-1; 7 bases are shared with TRBD2. The origin of this receptor is a male donor with ankylosing spondylitis or in good health (not recorded which). The sequenced sample consisted of blood, either unsorted or a sorted T cell fraction (not recorded which). CDR3 protein: CASSLEASGMKTQYF. The CDR3 bases are TGCGCCAGCAGCTTGGAAGCTAGCGGTATGAAGACCCAGTACTTC.